This is a list of T cell receptor beta chains from one sample in a study of graft-versus-host responses after intestinal transplantation. Measured with immunoSEQ multiplex PCR; TCRdb has only the in-frame clones, and not every one. The sample has roughly 20,000 clones, about 45% seen once. The source was alloreactive CD8+ T cells from a mixed lymphocyte reaction culture, collected before transplantation. The receptor source for this set is a human patient who was an organ donor for intestinal transplantation. The CDR3 runs from the conserved cysteine through the conserved F or W. The D gene is left open where the match is weak. The size field is filled for only some rows; it gives once, few, many or a size class.

TRBJ2-7 . few TRBV7-9 CASSDALEQYF TGTGCCAGCAGCGACGCTCTCGAGCAGTACTTC
TRBJ1-2 . . TRBV5-8 CASSLVGAGGNYGYTF TGTGCCAGCAGCTTGGTAGGGGCTGGGGGTAACTATGGCTACACCTTC
TRBJ2-1 TRBD2 . TRBV4-1 CASSQGLAGEQFF TGCGCCAGCAGCCAAGGGCTAGCGGGGGAGCAGTTCTTC
TRBJ2-1 TRBD2 . TRBV19 CASSIRHTSGSGYEQFF TGTGCCAGTAGTATAAGGCACACTAGCGGGAGCGGGTATGAGCAGTTCTTC
TRBJ2-3 . few TRBV5-4 CASSLVRAGTQYF TGTGCCAGCAGCTTGGTCAGGGCAGGTACGCAGTATTTT
TRBJ1-4 . . TRBV20-1 CSASFGEKLFF TGCAGTGCTAGCTTCGGGGAAAAACTGTTTTTT
TRBJ2-5 . . TRBV5-1 CASSPGGQETQYF TGCGCCAGCAGCCCTGGTGGGCAAGAGACCCAGTACTTC
TRBJ2-7 . few TRBV13 CASSLGRASSYEQYF TGTGCCAGCAGCTTAGGCCGGGCCAGCTCCTACGAGCAGTACTTC
TRBJ2-7 TRBD1 medium-sized TRBV28 CASSSHGQGNYEQYF TGTGCCAGCAGCTCACATGGACAGGGGAACTACGAGCAGTACTTC
TRBJ2-2 TRBD1 . TRBV7-9 CASSPTTGARRGNTGELFF TGTGCCAGCAGTCCTACAACAGGGGCCCGTAGAGGCAACACCGGGGAGCTGTTTTTT
TRBJ1-4 . few TRBV10-2 CASSESLLPTGEKLFF TGCGCCAGCAGTGAGTCGCTCCTTCCGACGGGGGAAAAACTGTTTTTT
TRBJ1-2 . . TRBV5-6 CASSLDSLGARAYGYTF TGTGCCAGCAGCTTGGATTCGCTGGGGGCGCGGGCCTATGGCTACACCTTC
TRBJ2-7 TRBD2 . TRBV7-8 CASSSWTSGATSYEQYF TGTGCCAGCAGCTCTTGGACTAGCGGGGCCACCTCCTACGAGCAGTACTTC
TRBJ2-7 TRBD2 few TRBV9 CASSVLAGGNEQYF TGTGCCAGCAGCGTACTAGCGGGAGGGAACGAGCAGTACTTC
TRBJ1-2 . few TRBV7-9 CASSDLDGEIGGYTF TGTGCCAGCAGCGACCTTGATGGGGAGATCGGTGGCTACACCTTC
TRBJ2-7 . . TRBV6-6 CASSYVYEQYF TGTGCCAGCAGTTACGTCTACGAGCAGTACTTC
TRBJ2-3 . . TRBV6-1 CASSESQLTDTQYF TGTGCCAGCAGTGAATCCCAGCTCACAGATACGCAGTATTTT
TRBJ2-7 . . TRBV27 CASSFGSIYEQYF TGTGCCAGCAGTTTCGGTTCCATCTACGAGCAGTACTTC
TRBJ2-3 TRBD1 . TRBV7-3 CASSRQGGDTQYF TGTGCCAGCAGTCGACAGGGCGGAGATACGCAGTATTTT
TRBJ2-4 . . TRBV18 CASSRSIGVNIQYF TGTGCCAGCTCACGGTCCATCGGGGTGAACATTCAGTACTTC
TRBJ2-3 . few TRBV6-5 CASSYFGGTDTQYF TGTGCCAGCAGTTACTTCGGCGGTACAGATACGCAGTATTTT
TRBJ2-1 TRBD2 few TRBV25-1 CASSVLAEYNEQFF TGTGCCAGCAGTGTGCTAGCGGAATACAATGAGCAGTTCTTC
TRBJ1-3 TRBD1 . TRBV7-6 CASSPMTGGAGNTIYF TGTGCCAGCAGCCCAATGACAGGGGGAGCTGGAAACACCATATATTTT
TRBJ2-3 TRBD2 . TRBV6-5 CASSYSGTSGTDTQYF TGTGCCAGCAGTTACTCCGGGACTAGCGGCACAGATACGCAGTATTTT
TRBJ2-7 . once TRBV20-1 CSARPFYEQYF TGCAGTGCTAGACCCTTTTACGAGCAGTACTTC
TRBJ2-2 . once TRBV4-3 CASSPSDDGELFF TGCGCCAGCAGCCCCTCTGACGACGGGGAGCTGTTTTTT
TRBJ2-7 . . TRBV27 CASSPTGDPTYEQYF TGTGCCAGCAGTCCCACCGGGGACCCAACCTACGAGCAGTACTTC
TRBJ2-1 . few TRBV7-3 CASSLYREAYNEQFF TGTGCCAGCAGCTTATACAGGGAGGCCTACAATGAGCAGTTCTTC